This T cell receptor beta chain came from a study of cytomegalovirus exposure and HLA in healthy donors. CDR3 length: 15 residues. Germline CDR1 reads SGHTA; CDR2 reads FQGNSA. Trimming took 5 bases from V and 1 from J, leaving 11 bases between them. Whole-study results and caveats: Subsequent analysis found a tendency for first-cohort TCR clusters to co-occur within the 95 to 150 validation repertoires. The study put 150 to 200 TCR beta chains on its list as cytomegalovirus-associated.

A note on this clone: Its target is unknown.

Sequencing was performed with immunoSEQ multiplex PCR; in TCRdb, only in-frame clones are kept and a portion is missing. The repertoire has more than 110,000 clones, 84% of them found once; the top ten carry over 1.1%. This clonotype was obtained from a woman aged 30 to 39 in good health and CMV-seronegative. Sequencing input: PBMCs. The rearrangement joins TRBV7-2 to TRBJ2-2; D is perhaps TRBD1 (5 bases). The CDR3 coding sequence is TGTGCCAGCAGCCCCCGTAGGGGGAACACCGGGGAGCTGTTTTTT. Translating gives CASSPRRGNTGELFF. Full variable domain (missing parts from reference TRBV7-2 and TRBJ2-2): GAGVSQSPSNKVTEKGKDVELRCDPISGHTALYWYRQSLGQGLEFLIYFQGNSAPDKSGLPSDRFSAERTGGSVSTLTIQRTQQEDSAVYLCASSPRRGNTGELFFGEGSRLTVL.